This T cell receptor (beta chain) stems from a study of blood T cell repertoires in COVID-19. Looking at the study overall: COVID-19 samples collected from the United States, Italy and Spain covered acute and convalescent phases.

This clone was recorded a few times. Per the original methods: Researchers report that nucleated cell counts were estimated from reference gene primer amplification. The table came from immunoSEQ multiplex PCR; TCRdb's copy has only in-frame clones and leaves some out. V and J calls and clone size are those listed in that table; D and trimming were worked out from the DNA. The sample shows roughly 330,000 clones, approximately 82% of them seen only once. Material: peripheral blood. This clonotype was obtained from a woman aged 45-59 years with acute or convalescent COVID-19.

As DNA, the CDR3 is TGTGCCAGTTTACAGGGGGCGGATGAAAAACTGTTTTTT. Amino acid sequence: CASLQGADEKLFF. This rearrangement joins TRBV19 to TRBJ1-4, with 9 bases matching TRBD1. Looked up from germline, CDR1 is LNHDA and CDR2 is SQIVND (reference sequence). The CDR3 runs to 13 residues. Trimming took 8 bases from V and 6 from J; bases not matched to a gene: 4.